This T cell receptor beta chain stems from a study of CD4+ T cells in melanoma (dated by TCRdb to 2022 to 2024). With regard to the full study: Neoantigen-specific CD4+ T cells in human melanoma were what the study investigated. Results the study describes overall, beyond this receptor: Neoantigen-specific CD4+ T cells were reported to be correlated with the function of CD8+ T cells, macrophages and B cells. Neoantigen-specific CD4+ T cells in melanoma were reported to have a range of differentiation states.

Taken from cysteine to phenylalanine, the CDR3 has 15 residues. CDR3 DNA only is kept here, 45 bases in frame from base 1. Trimming takes 5 bases off V and 4 bases off J; junction bases not matched to a gene: 8. The germline V gene (reference sequence) specifies PRHDT as CDR1 and FYEKMQ as CDR2. Patients with melanoma were used as donors. A note on this clone: Its target antigen remains unknown. The input lacks base qualities; no much larger clone sits a single base away.

Library construction relied on the immunoSEQ multiplex PCR assay. TCRdb retrieved this table from immuneACCESS and kept in-frame rearrangements only. Not all clones are present; in checked studies, unresolved V genes account for under half, and no reason is known for the remainder. The sample data list over 14,000 clones, and roughly two thirds of these were observed just once. Roughly a sixth of the sample is held by the ten biggest clonotypes. This TCR came from a human donor with melanoma. The source material was cells from a culture (not recorded whether cultured in vitro). The chain uses TRBV13 and TRBJ2-5; TRBD2 agrees with 9 junctional bases. This receptor carries the CDR3 CASSPWSSGTETQYF. The DNA reads TGTGCCAGCAGCCCCTGGTCTAGCGGGACAGAGACCCAGTACTTC.